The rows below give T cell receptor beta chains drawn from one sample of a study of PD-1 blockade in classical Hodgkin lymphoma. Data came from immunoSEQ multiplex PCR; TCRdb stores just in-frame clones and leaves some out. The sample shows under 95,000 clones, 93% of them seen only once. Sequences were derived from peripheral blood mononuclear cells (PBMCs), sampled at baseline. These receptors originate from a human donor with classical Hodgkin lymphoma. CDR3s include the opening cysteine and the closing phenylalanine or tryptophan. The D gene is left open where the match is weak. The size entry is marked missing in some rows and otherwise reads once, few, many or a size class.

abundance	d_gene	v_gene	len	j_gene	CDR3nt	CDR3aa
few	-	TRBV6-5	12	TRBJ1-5	TGTGCCACCCGCCTAGTGGGTGGGCCCCAGCATTTT	CATRLVGGPQHF
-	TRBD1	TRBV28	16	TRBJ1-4	TGTGCCAGCAGTTACCTTAAGGGACAGGGGGGGGAAAAACTGTTTTTT	CASSYLKGQGGEKLFF
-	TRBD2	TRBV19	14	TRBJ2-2	TGTGCCAGTAGCGGACTAGCGAACACCGGGGAGCTGTTTTTT	CASSGLANTGELFF
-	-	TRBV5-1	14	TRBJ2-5	TGCGCCAGCAGCTTGGGACAGGTCAAAGAGACCCAGTACTTC	CASSLGQVKETQYF
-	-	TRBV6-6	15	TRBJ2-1	TGTGCCAGCAGCCCTATAAGTGGGCCCTACAATGAGCAGTTCTTC	CASSPISGPYNEQFF
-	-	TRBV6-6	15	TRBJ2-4	TGTGCCAGCAGTTTGTCATTGGGGGCCAAAAACATTCAGTACTTC	CASSLSLGAKNIQYF
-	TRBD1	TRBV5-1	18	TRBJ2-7	TGCGCCAGCAGCTTGCTGGGGACAGGGGACCCGGGGTTGGACGAGCAGTACTTC	CASSLLGTGDPGLDEQYF
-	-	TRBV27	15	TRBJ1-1	TGTGCCAGCAGTACACCCGGGACTCCGAACACTGAAGCTTTCTTT	CASSTPGTPNTEAFF
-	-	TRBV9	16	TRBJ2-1	TGTGCCAGCAGCGTAGAGGGCCGTGGGGTCTACAATGAGCAGTTCTTC	CASSVEGRGVYNEQFF
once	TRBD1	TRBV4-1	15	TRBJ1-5	TGCGCCAGCAGCCAGGAAGGGACAGGGGCCCAGCCCCAGCATTTT	CASSQEGTGAQPQHF
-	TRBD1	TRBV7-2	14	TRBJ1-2	TGTGCCAGCAGCTTAGTGGGCAGGGGGTCGGGCTACACCTTC	CASSLVGRGSGYTF
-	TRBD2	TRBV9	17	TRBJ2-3	TGTGCCAGCAGCGCCGGGACTAGCGGAGGCGACACAGATACGCAGTATTTT	CASSAGTSGGDTDTQYF
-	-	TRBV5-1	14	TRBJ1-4	TGCGCCAGCAGCTTGGCACAGGGAGGGGAAAAACTGTTTTTT	CASSLAQGGEKLFF
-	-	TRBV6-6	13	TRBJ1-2	TGTGCCAGCAGTTACGCCAGGGGAGGCGGCTACACCTTC	CASSYARGGGYTF
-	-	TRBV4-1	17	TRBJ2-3	TGCGCCAGCAGCCAAGAGGGCCCTCAGGTATACTCAGATACGCAGTATTTT	CASSQEGPQVYSDTQYF
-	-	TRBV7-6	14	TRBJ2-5	TGTGCCAGCAGCTTAGTTCCAGAGGGGGAGACCCAGTACTTC	CASSLVPEGETQYF
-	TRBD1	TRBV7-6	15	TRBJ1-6	TGTGCCAGCAGCTTTGGACAGGGTGGACTTTCACCCCTCCACTTT	CASSFGQGGLSPLHF
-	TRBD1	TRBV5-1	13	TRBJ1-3	TGCGCCAGCGGCCCGGGACAGGGAAACACCATATATTTT	CASGPGQGNTIYF
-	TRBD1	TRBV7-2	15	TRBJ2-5	TGTGCCAGCAGCTTCCCGACAGGGGGCTTGGAGACCCAGTACTTC	CASSFPTGGLETQYF
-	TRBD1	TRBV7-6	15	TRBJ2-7	TGTGCCAGCAGCTCGCCGGGACAGGGAGTTTACGAGCAGTACTTC	CASSSPGQGVYEQYF
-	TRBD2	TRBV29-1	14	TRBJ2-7	TGCAGCGCTTCGCTAGCGGGAGGGCTACACGAGCAGTACTTC	CSASLAGGLHEQYF
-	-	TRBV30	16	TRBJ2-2	TGTGCCTGGATGGTCCCCTGGAAAGTGAACACCGGGGAGCTGTTTTTT	CAWMVPWKVNTGELFF
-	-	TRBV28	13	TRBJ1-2	TGTGCCAGCAGTATGATTCAGTGGAACCCGTACACCTTC	CASSMIQWNPYTF
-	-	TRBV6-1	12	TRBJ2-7	TGTGCCAGCATTGATCTAGCTGACGAGCAGTACTTC	CASIDLADEQYF
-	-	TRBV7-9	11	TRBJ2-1	TGTGCCAGCAGCCTGGTGAATGAGCAGTTCTTC	CASSLVNEQFF
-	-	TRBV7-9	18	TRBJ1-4	TGTGCCAGCAGCTTAGCGCCAGGGACCCGAGCAACTAATGAAAAACTGTTTTTT	CASSLAPGTRATNEKLFF
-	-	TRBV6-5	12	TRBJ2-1	TGTGCCAGCAGTCGAACTAGCAATGAGCAGTTCTTC	CASSRTSNEQFF
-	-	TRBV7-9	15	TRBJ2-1	TGTGCCAGCAGCTTCCTAGTCCCCGGAACCAATGAGCAGTTCTTC	CASSFLVPGTNEQFF
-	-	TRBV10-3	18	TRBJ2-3	TGTGCCATCAGTGAGCATGTCTTCGGCGGGGTGAGGACAGATACGCAGTATTTT	CAISEHVFGGVRTDTQYF
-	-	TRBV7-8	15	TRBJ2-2	TGTGCCAGCACTAATCCGACAGGGAACACCGGGGAGCTGTTTTTT	CASTNPTGNTGELFF
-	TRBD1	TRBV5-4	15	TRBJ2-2	TGTGCCAGCAGCCCCGACAGGGTTGGCACCGGGGAGCTGTTTTTT	CASSPDRVGTGELFF
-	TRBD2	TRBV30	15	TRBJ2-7	TGTGCCTGGAGTGTACTAGCGGGGGGGCCGTTTGAGCAGTACTTC	CAWSVLAGGPFEQYF
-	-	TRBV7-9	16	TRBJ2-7	TGTGCCAGCAGCCCGCTATTAGGGACTCCCTCCTACGAGCAGTACTTC	CASSPLLGTPSYEQYF
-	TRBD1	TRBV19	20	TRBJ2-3	TGTGCCAGTGGAGTTCCCCCGGGACAGGGAACGGGACTAAGTACAGATACGCAGTATTTT	CASGVPPGQGTGLSTDTQYF
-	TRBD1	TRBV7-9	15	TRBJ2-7	TGTGCCAGCAGCGCCCGACAGGGAAGCAACTACGAGCAGTACTTC	CASSARQGSNYEQYF